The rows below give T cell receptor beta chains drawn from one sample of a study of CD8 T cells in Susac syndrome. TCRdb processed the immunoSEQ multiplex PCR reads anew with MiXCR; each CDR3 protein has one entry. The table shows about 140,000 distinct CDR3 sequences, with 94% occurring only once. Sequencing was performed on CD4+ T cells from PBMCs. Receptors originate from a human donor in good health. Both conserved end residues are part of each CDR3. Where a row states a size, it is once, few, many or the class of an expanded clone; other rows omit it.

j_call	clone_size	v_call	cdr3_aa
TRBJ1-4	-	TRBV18	CASSPPIRSNEKLFF
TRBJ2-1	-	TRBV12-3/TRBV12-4	CASSYLAGDYNEQFF
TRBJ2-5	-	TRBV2	CASSVSGSPETQYF
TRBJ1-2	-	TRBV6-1	CASSRDRGTPGYGYTF
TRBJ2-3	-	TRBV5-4	CASSLEPRLAGAGDTQYF
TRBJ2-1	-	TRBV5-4	CASHSSALPRQFF
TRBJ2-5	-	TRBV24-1	CATSGSDRDSETQYF
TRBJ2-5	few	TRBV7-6	CASSLGSLAKETQYF
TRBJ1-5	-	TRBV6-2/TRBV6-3	CASSYSETGVQPQHF
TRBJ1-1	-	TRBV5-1	CASKGIEQNTEAFF
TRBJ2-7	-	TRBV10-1	CASSDWGQGTYEQYF
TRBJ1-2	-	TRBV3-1	CASSQEGAYDGYTF
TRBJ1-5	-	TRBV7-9	CASSLHEGIVESGNQPQHF
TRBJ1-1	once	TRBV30	CAWSVSFGGGVGTEAFF
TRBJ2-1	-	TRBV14	CASSYRVLNEQFF
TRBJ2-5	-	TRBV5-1	CASRREGAIQETQYF
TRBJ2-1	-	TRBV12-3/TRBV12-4	CASSLSRGEQFF
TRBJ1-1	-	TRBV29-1	CSVYGGSEAFF
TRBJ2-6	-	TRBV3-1	CASSGTVSGANVLTF
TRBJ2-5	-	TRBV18	CASSPVALETQYF
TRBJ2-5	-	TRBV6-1	CASTNLRTSGVQETQYF
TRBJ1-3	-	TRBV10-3	CAISGGDPFSGNTIYF
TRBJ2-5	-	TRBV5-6	CASSLWKETQYF
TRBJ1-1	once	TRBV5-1	CASSLRRMNTEAFF
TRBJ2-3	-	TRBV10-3	CAISEREAGFTDTQYF
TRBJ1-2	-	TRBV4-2	CASSQPGTWGGYTF
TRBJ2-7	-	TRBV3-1	CASSPGTSLYEQYF
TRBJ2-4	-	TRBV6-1	CASNQHGLAKNIQYF
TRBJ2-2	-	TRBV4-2	CASSQEGQGANIKELFF
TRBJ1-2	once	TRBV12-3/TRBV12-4	CASSLIRLGGYTF
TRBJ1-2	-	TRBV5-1	CASRTDAANYGYTF